This is a list of T cell receptor beta chains from one sample in a study of blood T cell repertoires in COVID-19. Measured with immunoSEQ multiplex PCR; TCRdb has only the in-frame clones, and not every one. The data hold 70,000 to 85,000 clones, with 70% to 90% observed a single time. Sequencing was done on a sample of peripheral blood. These receptors were collected from a man aged 65 to 79 with active or convalescent COVID-19. Each CDR3 is given with its conserved first and last residue. The D gene is left open where the match is weak. Clone size is not always given. Where it is, it says once, few, many or a class for expanded clones.

J gene | D gene | V gene | clone size | CDR3 protein | CDR3 DNA
TRBJ2-7 | . | TRBV11-2 | . | CASSRRAGVEQYF | TGTGCCAGCAGCCGAAGGGCAGGGGTCGAGCAGTACTTC
TRBJ1-2 | . | TRBV10-3 | . | CAISARPPLAGAAYGYTF | TGTGCCATCAGTGCACGCCCCCCACTGGCAGGGGCGGCCTATGGCTACACCTTC
TRBJ2-1 | . | TRBV6-5 | . | CASRGARNEQFF | TGTGCCAGCAGGGGGGCTCGCAATGAGCAGTTCTTC
TRBJ1-2 | TRBD1 | TRBV6-1 | . | CASSETQGNGYTF | TGTGCCAGCAGTGAAACACAGGGGAATGGCTACACCTTC
TRBJ1-5 | . | TRBV11-3 | . | CASKGFYSNQPQHF | TGTGCCAGCAAGGGGTTTTATAGCAATCAGCCCCAGCATTTT
TRBJ2-1 | TRBD1 | TRBV13 | . | CASSPWDRGYNEQFF | TGTGCCAGCAGCCCGTGGGACAGGGGATACAATGAGCAGTTCTTC
TRBJ2-2 | . | TRBV5-4 | few | CASSLTGMNTGELFF | TGTGCCAGCAGCTTAACAGGGATGAACACCGGGGAGCTGTTTTTT
TRBJ1-1 | . | TRBV30 | . | CAWSEAGRTEAFF | TGTGCCTGGAGTGAGGCGGGGCGCACTGAAGCTTTCTTT
TRBJ1-4 | . | TRBV7-8 | . | CASSLSGGQGEKLFF | TGTGCCAGCAGCTTATCGGGCGGCCAGGGAGAAAAACTGTTTTTT
TRBJ2-1 | . | TRBV20-1 | . | CSASGHTPYNEQFF | TGCAGTGCTAGTGGGCATACCCCCTACAATGAGCAGTTCTTC
TRBJ2-7 | TRBD1 | TRBV3-1/TRBV3-2 | . | CASSQDREYEQYF | TGTGCCAGCAGCCAGGACAGGGAATACGAGCAGTACTTC
TRBJ1-2 | . | TRBV18 | . | CASSPGSEAGYGYTF | TGTGCCAGCTCACCAGGGAGCGAAGCAGGCTATGGCTACACCTTC
TRBJ1-3 | . | TRBV7-8 | . | CASSFGDTSGNTIYF | TGTGCCAGCAGCTTTGGGGACACCTCTGGAAACACCATATATTTT
TRBJ2-7 | . | TRBV5-1 | once | CASSYGQNSYEQYF | TGCGCCAGCTCCTACGGACAGAACTCCTACGAGCAGTACTTC
TRBJ2-1 | . | TRBV30 | . | CAWSVFLNEQFF | TGTGCCTGGAGTGTTTTCCTCAATGAGCAGTTCTTC
TRBJ2-5 | TRBD1 | TRBV7-3 | once | CASSLDRGETQYF | TGTGCCAGCAGCCTAGACAGGGGGGAGACCCAGTACTTC
TRBJ1-1 | . | TRBV29-1 | . | CSVEVGLEGPLRAFF | TGCAGCGTTGAAGTCGGACTTGAAGGCCCCCTGAGAGCTTTCTTT
TRBJ1-1 | . | TRBV6-1 | . | CASSEVQGDKAFF | TGTGCCAGCAGTGAAGTTCAGGGCGATAAAGCTTTCTTT
TRBJ1-1 | . | TRBV7-9 | once | CASSSSLGGLLRAFF | TGTGCCAGCAGCTCATCGTTAGGGGGTCTTCTACGAGCTTTCTTT
TRBJ1-3 | . | TRBV19 | . | CASQLQGSGNTIYF | TGTGCCAGTCAATTACAGGGTAGTGGAAACACCATATATTTT
TRBJ1-2 | . | TRBV3-1/TRBV3-2 | . | CASSQAYHRASYGYTF | TGTGCCAGCAGCCAAGCCTATCACAGGGCCAGCTATGGCTACACCTTC
TRBJ1-5 | . | TRBV6-2/TRBV6-3 | . | CASSQGLDQPQHF | TGTGCCAGCAGTCAGGGTCTAGACCAGCCCCAGCATTTT